The text below deals with one TCR beta chain. Its cognate antigen is unknown. The sample comes from a study of T cells after yellow fever vaccination. Study findings and constraints: Faster peaking, at day 5 versus 15, marked a secondary response that was weaker. Overlap between CD4 and CD8 compartments was detected for a small share of clonotypes.

The ends lost 4 bases at V and 3 bases at J; junction bases unmatched: 9. The CDR3 consists of 16 residues. The germline V gene encodes CDR1 SGHRS and CDR2 YFSETQ. For TCR, cDNA came from 5'RACE template switching, which added a universal primer site and UMIs. Each CDR3 protein is one row after TCRdb ran MiXCR on the 5' RACE reads. Of some 600,000 distinct CDR3 sequences in the sample, 17% were seen once. The receptor's source is a man between 18 and 35 years old who received the YFV17D yellow fever vaccine. The sample consisted of PBMCs, taken about 5 days after the first yellow fever vaccination. This chain connects TRBV5-1 to TRBJ2-7; the match to TRBD2 covers 11 bases. The CDR3 spells CASSPQTSGEFYEQYF. The CDR3 DNA sequence: TGCGCCAGCAGCCCCCAGACTAGCGGGGAATTCTACGAGCAGTACTTC.